One and the same sample provided the 7 T cell receptor beta chains below, sequenced in a study of Graves' ophthalmopathy and Graves' hyperthyroidism. Beta-chain TCR CDR3 regions were amplified from RNA transcripts. Following a first-round RT-PCR that used HTBI primers, a second-round multiplex PCR was carried out. TCRdb ran MiXCR on the multiplex PCR reads and lists one entry per CDR3 protein. Of 900,000 to 1,200,000 distinct CDR3 sequences listed, about two fifths are singletons. Sequenced material: peripheral blood or thyroid tissue (not recorded which). The receptor source for this set is an adult man with Graves' hyperthyroidism.

This clonotype was seen a few times. The chain recombines TRBV7-8 with TRBJ2-7; 9 bases align to TRBD1. Germline CDR1 SGHVS, CDR2 FQNEAQ. Germline trimming cut 6 bases from V and 4 bases from J; bases unmatched to any gene: 10. The CDR3 totals 15 residues. The CDR3 region is CASSPGTGYWYEQYF. CDR3 coding DNA: TGTGCCAGCAGTCCCGGGACAGGGTACTGGTACGAGCAGTACTTC.

The V call is TRBV20-1, the J call TRBJ1-4; maybe TRBD1 (6 bases). The CDR3 has 16 amino acids. The germline V and J ends were trimmed by 2 bases and 8 bases, with 21 bases remaining between them. Germline CDR1 and CDR2: DFQATT and SNEGSKA (reference sequence). CDR3 in amino acids: CSARPWGSRTDEKLFF. DNA for the CDR3: TGCAGTGCTAGACCTTGGGGTTCCAGGACAGACGAAAAACTGTTTTTT.

This clonotype was picked up many times. This CDR3 reads CASSDVRQSGDRADTQYF. For the CDR3, the DNA is TGTGCCAGCAGTGATGTGCGACAGAGCGGGGATCGGGCAGATACGCAGTATTTT. V is TRBV25-1 and J is TRBJ2-3; 7 nucleotides line up with TRBD2. The germline V gene has CDR1 MGHDK and CDR2 SYGVNS. The V gene end was trimmed by 3 bases and the J gene end by 4 bases; junction bases not matched to a gene: 16. The CDR3 totals 18 residues. Variable domain in full (rest from reference TRBV25-1 and TRBJ2-3): EADIYQTPRYLVIGTGKKITLECSQTMGHDKMYWYQQDPGMELHLIHYSYGVNSTEKGDLSSESTVSRIRTEHFPLTLESARPSHTSQYLCASSDVRQSGDRADTQYFGPGTRLTVL.

The V call is TRBV6-1, the J call TRBJ1-1, with 7 bases fitting TRBD1. V lost 8 bases and J lost 0; bases outside the gene matches: 15. Germline V gene lookup returns CDR1 MNHNS and CDR2 SASEGT. This CDR3 is built from 17 residues. CDR3 protein: CASDLPRGQIMNTEAFF. The DNA for the CDR3 is TGTGCCAGCGATCTTCCGAGGGGACAGATAATGAACACTGAAGCTTTCTTT.

The sample holds a few counts of this clonotype. CDR3 sequence (DNA): TGTGCCAGCACCGCACAGCGTCCATCTGGGGCCAACGTCCTGACTTTC. It specifies CASTAQRPSGANVLTF. The rearrangement links TRBV6-2 or TRBV6-3 to TRBJ2-6; D is ambiguous. V was trimmed by 7 bases and J by 1 base, leaving 14 bases between them. Germline assignment: CDR1 MNHEY and CDR2 SVGEGT. The length of the CDR3 is 16 residues.

This sequence joins TRBV15 and TRBJ2-5; D is uncertain. V gave up 3 bases and J gave up 1 base, with 15 bases separating them. The CDR3 covers 16 residues. Germline values: CDR1 LNHNV, CDR2 YYDKDF (reference sequence). This CDR3 is CATSSELQEPQETQYF. DNA of the CDR3: TGTGCCACCAGCAGCGAGCTCCAGGAACCCCAAGAGACCCAGTACTTC.

This chain connects TRBV29-1 to TRBJ2-7; D uncertain. Gene TRBJ2-1 matches the end of the DNA better, so the J call may be wrong. CDR1 is SQVTM, CDR2 ANQGSEA, per germline. The length of the CDR3 is 10 residues. The CDR3 reads CSAGQRFQFF. In DNA form, the CDR3 reads TGCAGCGCTGGCCAACGATTCCAGTTCTTC.